Detailed here is one T cell receptor beta chain. The sample is drawn from a study of blood T cell repertoires in COVID-19. The V gene end was trimmed by 3 bases and the J gene end by 3 bases; junction bases not matched to a gene: 4. Germline V CDR1 and CDR2: LNHDA, SQIVND (reference sequence). The CDR3 sequence is 14 residues long. The protocol was immunoSEQ multiplex PCR, while the TCRdb copy is restricted to in-frame clones and leaves out a portion. The data contain around 250,000 clones, around four fifths of them seen just once; the ten biggest clones take up under 2%. This chain uses TRBV19 with TRBJ1-2; 7 bases agree with TRBD1. Sequencing was carried out using peripheral blood. The clonotype was recovered from a woman aged 80 or over with acute or convalescent COVID-19. The CDR3 reads CASSIRGADYGYTF. The DNA for the CDR3 is TGTGCCAGTAGTATCAGGGGGGCGGACTATGGCTACACCTTC. Complete variable domain (other parts from reference TRBV19 and TRBJ1-2): DGGITQSPKYLFRKEGQNVTLSCEQNLNHDAMYWYRQDPGQGLRLIYYSQIVNDFQKGDIAEGYSVSREKKESFPLTVTSAQKNPTAFYLCASSIRGADYGYTFGSGTRLTVV.